What follows are 30 T cell receptor beta chains derived from one specimen sequenced in a study of identical twins. From the 5' RACE reads, TCRdb called clonotypes with MiXCR, one entry per CDR3 protein. The sample includes 650,000 to 800,000 distinct CDR3 sequences, 8% to 9% seen only once; the top ten take 0.75% to 1%. This same sample was also part of a study on yellow fever vaccine responses in identical twins.

The source material was PBMCs. Every receptor here comes from a woman in her late teens or twenties in good health.

This chain links TRBV5-1 with TRBJ2-3, with 11 bases matching TRBD1. Germline loops: CDR1 SGHRS, CDR2 YFSETQ. V trimming: 4 bases; J trimming: 5 bases; junction bases outside the gene matches: 3. The CDR3 runs 14 residues. CDR3 sequence (DNA): TGCGCCAGCAGCCTAGGGACAGGGGGAGATACGCAGTATTTT. Its protein is CASSLGTGGDTQYF.

The CDR3 region is CSASTLSTDTQYF. The CDR3 bases are TGCAGTGCTAGTACGCTTAGCACAGATACGCAGTATTTT. This sequence joins TRBV20-1 and TRBJ2-3; D is uncertain. CDR1 and CDR2 from the germline V gene are DFQATT and SNEGSKA (reference sequence). The ends were cut back, 3 bases at V and 0 bases at J, with 7 bases in the middle. CDR3 length: 13 residues.

A few counts support this clonotype. V and J are TRBV7-2 and TRBJ2-5; D remains unclear. Germline CDR1 and CDR2: SGHTA and FQGNSA. Between the trimmed V and J ends, which lost 5 bases and 1 base, there was a span of 11 bases. The CDR3 extends over 14 amino acids. The CDR3 protein is CASSPLPTQETQYF. The CDR3 DNA sequence: TGTGCCAGCAGCCCCCTCCCCACCCAAGAGACCCAGTACTTC.

V usage is TRBV5-5 and J usage is TRBJ1-6; D not certain. V was trimmed by 5 bases and J by 7 bases, leaving 13 bases between them. Germline assignment: CDR1 SGHKS and CDR2 YYEKEE (reference sequence). This CDR3 comprises 14 residues. The DNA of the CDR3 is TGTGCCAGCAGTCATGGGCATCTGAATTCACCCCTCCACTTT. Amino acids: CASSHGHLNSPLHF.

This clonotype was seen more than once but under ten times. The rearrangement joins TRBV20-1 to TRBJ2-3; D may be TRBD1 or TRBD2 (6 bases each). CDR3 length: 18 residues. The germline CDR1 and CDR2 sequences are DFQATT and SNEGSKA (reference sequence). V shed 1 base and J shed 3 bases, with 23 bases lying between them. CDR3 bases: TGCAGTGCTAGAGTATTCCGGGGGCGATTGGAGTTAACAGATACGCAGTATTTT. As protein: CSARVFRGRLELTDTQYF.

The V and J genes are TRBV7-2 and TRBJ2-5; D is undetermined. The CDR3 has 15 amino acids. Trimming removed 1 base at V and 2 bases at J, with 11 bases between. Germline-derived CDR1 and CDR2 are SGHTA and FQGNSA. DNA of the CDR3: TGTGCCAGCAGCTTAGATGGGTTGGAACAAGAGACCCAGTACTTC. Protein product: CASSLDGLEQETQYF.

This clonotype came up many times. The V and J genes are TRBV12-3 or TRBV12-4 and TRBJ2-7, with D tentatively TRBD2 (6 bases). The CDR3 has 14 amino acids. The ends were cut back, 1 base at V and 5 bases at J, with 12 bases in the middle. The CDR3 region has the DNA TGTGCCAGCAGTTTAGTTCCAGCGGGTCACGAGCAGTACTTC. Its protein product is CASSLVPAGHEQYF.

CDR3 sequence reads: CAPHGRTGTDTQYF. CDR3 sequence (DNA): TGTGCCCCCCACGGCCGAACGGGGACAGATACGCAGTATTTT. V gene TRBV9 combines with J gene TRBJ2-3; a weak D match, TRBD2 (5 bases). This CDR3 comprises 14 residues. The V end was cut by 10 bases, the J end by 3 bases, with 18 bases between. The V gene's germline CDR1 is SGDLS and CDR2 YYNGEE.

The chain has TRBV12-3 or TRBV12-4 and TRBJ2-5; D may correspond to TRBD1 or TRBD2 (5 bases each). V lost 3 bases and J lost 4, with 15 bases in between. The CDR3 is 15 amino acids. This chain's CDR3 is CASSFGGDVLETQYF. In DNA, the CDR3 is TGTGCCAGCAGTTTTGGGGGAGATGTGTTAGAGACCCAGTACTTC.

This clonotype was seen a few times. This chain joins TRBV7-9 and TRBJ2-2; TRBD1 is a possible D gene (5 bases). This CDR3 contains 15 residues. Germline V gives CDR1 SEHNR, CDR2 FQNEAQ (reference sequence). The V end was cut by 0 bases, the J end by 4 bases, with 9 bases between. The DNA for the CDR3 is TGTGCCAGCAGCTTAGCACAGGCGCCCACCGGGGAGCTGTTTTTT. Translation gives CASSLAQAPTGELFF.

This clonotype appeared many times. V gene TRBV7-8 combines with J gene TRBJ2-3; 11 positions agree with TRBD2. After removal of 2 bases from V and 9 bases from J, the junction contained 7 bases not matched to a gene. Germline V gene sequence: CDR1 SGHVS, CDR2 FQNEAQ. The CDR3 extends over 15 amino acids. The CDR3 DNA sequence: TGTGCCAGCAGCTTACCTAGCGGGGGGCTAACCACGCAGTATTTT. This sequence encodes CASSLPSGGLTTQYF.

On this clonotype: At one end the junction does not follow the germline gene, possibly because of a read error. This chain joins TRBV3-1 and TRBJ2-2; 11 bases are shared with TRBD1. Germline CDR1 is LGHDT and CDR2 is YNNKEL (reference sequence). This CDR3 is 15 amino acids long. This CDR3 is CACSQRGQGAGELFF. In DNA form, the CDR3 reads TGTGCCTGCAGCCAGAGGGGACAGGGGGCCGGGGAGCTGTTTTTT.

V usage is TRBV5-1 and J usage is TRBJ2-2; weak D call: TRBD2 (5 bases). CDR1 is SGHRS and CDR2 is YFSETQ in the germline V gene. The CDR3 loop spans 15 amino acids. V lost 0 bases to trimming and J lost 3 bases, with 9 bases between them. Written as DNA, the CDR3 is TGCGCCAGCAGCTTGGGGTTCGGGGACACCGGGGAGCTGTTTTTT. It is translated as CASSLGFGDTGELFF. Based on the CDR3 plus reference TRBV5-1 and TRBJ2-2, the full variable domain is KAGVTQTPRYLIKTRGQQVTLSCSPISGHRSVSWYQQTPGQGLQFLFEYFSETQRNKGNFPGRFSGRQFSNSRSEMNVSTLELGDSALYLCASSLGFGDTGELFFGEGSRLTVL.

This clonotype was detected ten times or more. The CDR3: CASSSLYNEQFF. The CDR3 nucleotides read TGTGCCAGCAGTTCCCTATACAATGAGCAGTTCTTC. This chain connects TRBV12-3 or TRBV12-4 to TRBJ2-1; no clear D. The V and J ends lost 4 bases and 4 bases respectively, with 5 bases between them. This CDR3 spans 12 amino acids.

The V call is TRBV5-6, the J call TRBJ2-7, with a weak D call TRBD2 (5 bases). The V gene lost 4 bases and the J gene lost 3 bases, with 14 bases spanning the gap. The V gene's germline CDR1 is SGHDT and CDR2 YYEEEE. The length of the CDR3 is 14 residues. The CDR3 protein is CASSPVGVVYEQYF. CDR3 in DNA: TGTGCCAGCAGCCCCGTCGGGGTGGTCTACGAGCAGTACTTC.

This clonotype has just a few counts. Written as DNA, the CDR3 is TGCGCCAGCAGCTTGATGGGGGTTCTCACCGGGGAGCTGTTTTTT. Its protein product is CASSLMGVLTGELFF. The chain is built from TRBV5-1 and TRBJ2-2; D may be TRBD1 or TRBD2 (5 bases each). V was shortened by 1 base and J by 4 bases, with 11 bases between the two germline ends. The CDR3 loop spans 15 amino acids. Per germline, CDR1 SGHRS and CDR2 YFSETQ.

The V call is TRBV7-2, the J call TRBJ2-5, with D perhaps matching TRBD2 (6 bases). Germline CDR1 reads SGHTA; CDR2 reads FQGNSA. This CDR3 spans 13 amino acids. V lost 6 bases and J lost 4, with 12 bases in between. CDR3 in DNA: TGTGCCAGCAGGGGGCACGGGGGAGAGACCCAGTACTTC. Residues: CASRGHGGETQYF.

V is TRBV5-1 and J is TRBJ2-2; TRBD1 agrees at 8 bases. Trimming removed 4 bases from V and 1 base from J; junction bases left unmatched: 3. Per the germline V gene, CDR1 is SGHRS and CDR2 is YFSETQ. The CDR3 consists of 15 residues. The CDR3 bases are TGCGCCAGCAGCCATGACAGGGGGAACACCGGGGAGCTGTTTTTT. Residues: CASSHDRGNTGELFF.

This clonotype came up a few times. The genes are TRBV7-2 and TRBJ2-1; tentative D call: TRBD2 (6 bases). Germline V gene data show CDR1 as SGHTA and CDR2 as FQGNSA. V lost 1 base and J 1 base, leaving 14 bases between the germline ends. This CDR3 comprises 17 residues. The CDR3 region has the DNA TGTGCCAGCAGCTTAGTAGTTGCGAGCGGGTCCTACAATGAGCAGTTCTTC. Its translation is CASSLVVASGSYNEQFF.

This clonotype was observed a few times. This CDR3 is CASSQDWAGSGTDTQYF. The CDR3 coding sequence is TGCGCCAGCAGCCAAGATTGGGCAGGGAGTGGGACAGATACGCAGTATTTT. The gene calls are TRBV4-3 and TRBJ2-3, with D perhaps TRBD1 or TRBD2 (5 bases each). CDR1 is LGHNA, CDR2 YSLEER, per germline. Trimming pared 0 bases from V and 3 bases from J, leaving 16 bases between. The CDR3 contains 17 residues.

This clonotype occurred a few times. The chain recombines TRBV2 with TRBJ2-7; D tentatively fits TRBD1 or TRBD2 (6 bases each). The CDR3 has 13 amino acids. Per the germline V gene, CDR1 is SNHLY and CDR2 is FYNNEI. V gave up 10 bases and J gave up 5 bases, with 18 bases separating them. This CDR3 is CATDPGRGDEQYF. CDR3 DNA sequence: TGTGCCACCGATCCGGGAAGGGGGGACGAGCAGTACTTC.

J is TRBJ2-5 and V is TRBV15; D might be TRBD2 (5 bases). Germline V gene sequence: CDR1 LNHNV, CDR2 YYDKDF (reference sequence). The germline V and J ends were trimmed by 6 bases and 7 bases, with 15 bases remaining between them. This CDR3 has 13 residues. The CDR3 DNA is TGTGCCACCAGTAACGGACTGGTACGGACCCAGTACTTC. Its translation: CATSNGLVRTQYF.

This clonotype was recorded a few times. One junction end disagrees with the germline gene, perhaps due to a read error. This chain links TRBV7-7 with TRBJ2-5; tentative D call: TRBD1 (7 bases). Germline CDR1 SSHAT, CDR2 FNYEAQ (reference sequence). The CDR3 runs 15 residues. CDR3 DNA sequence: TGTGCTAGCAGCTTAGCCCCAGGGGGGCCAGAGACCCAGTACTTC. Protein sequence: CASSLAPGGPETQYF.

The chain links TRBV6-1 to TRBJ2-3; TRBD1 matches 11 bases. The CDR3 has 15 residues. CDR1 and CDR2 (germline): MNHNS, SASEGT. Trimming took 6 bases from V and 5 from J; bases not matched to a gene: 7. The DNA of the CDR3 is TGTGCCAGCAGGGACGGGACAGGGGGGGAAGATACGCAGTATTTT. It is translated as CASRDGTGGEDTQYF.

The rearrangement links TRBV12-5 to TRBJ1-1; D is perhaps TRBD1 (6 bases). V lost 6 bases to trimming and J lost 0 bases, with 14 bases between them. The CDR3 consists of 15 residues. Per the germline V gene, CDR1 is LGHNT and CDR2 is FRNRAP. CDR3: CASGTGQSMNTEAFF. In DNA form, the CDR3 reads TGTGCTAGTGGGACGGGACAATCCATGAACACTGAAGCTTTCTTT.

This clonotype was detected only once. The chain carries TRBV25-1 and TRBJ2-1, with D unresolved. Trimming removed 6 bases from V and 6 bases from J, with 12 bases in between. Germline V gives CDR1 MGHDK, CDR2 SYGVNS. The CDR3 length is 13 residues. For the CDR3, the DNA is TGTGCCAGCAGAGAGGTTTGGGGCAATGAGCAGTTCTTC. Translating it yields CASREVWGNEQFF. The entire variable domain, with the rest obtained from reference TRBV25-1 and TRBJ2-1, is as follows: EADIYQTPRYLVIGTGKKITLECSQTMGHDKMYWYQQDPGMELHLIHYSYGVNSTEKGDLSSESTVSRIRTEHFPLTLESARPSHTSQYLCASREVWGNEQFFGPGTRLTVL.

In DNA form, the CDR3 reads TGTGCCAGCTCACCAGGACGGGAGCGCGACACAGATACGCAGTATTTT. It codes for CASSPGRERDTDTQYF. The chain joins TRBV18 to TRBJ2-3; tentatively, D is TRBD2 (6 bases). V lost 2 bases, J lost 2 bases, and 14 bases lay in between. The germline V gene encodes CDR1 KGHSH and CDR2 LQKENI. The CDR3 consists of 16 residues.

V and J are TRBV7-9 and TRBJ2-7; 9 bases map to TRBD1. The CDR3 runs 14 residues. J gave up 5 bases and V 2 bases, and 4 bases lay outside the gene matches. Germline assignment: CDR1 SEHNR and CDR2 FQNEAQ (reference sequence). The CDR3 DNA sequence: TGTGCCAGCAGCTTAATACGGGACAGGGACGAGCAGTACTTC. This sequence encodes CASSLIRDRDEQYF.

J is TRBJ2-7 and V is TRBV3-1, with D possibly matching TRBD1 (7 bases). Deletions cut 2 bases from V and 0 bases from J, with 11 bases between. Germline V CDR1 and CDR2: LGHDT, YNNKEL (reference sequence). The CDR3 has 15 residues. The CDR3 sequence: CASSQWRGPSYEQYF. As DNA, the CDR3 is TGTGCCAGCAGCCAATGGAGGGGGCCCTCCTACGAGCAGTACTTC.

This clonotype was counted at least ten times. CDR3 nucleotide sequence: TGTGCCAGCAGTGACGGGACTAGAAGCACCGGGGAGCTGTTTTTT. It is translated as CASSDGTRSTGELFF. V is TRBV2 and J is TRBJ2-2, with 8 bases matching TRBD2. The CDR3 loop spans 15 amino acids. CDR1 is SNHLY and CDR2 is FYNNEI in the germline V gene. V shed 3 bases, J shed 4 bases, and the junction held 4 bases outside the gene matches. Variable domain in full (rest from reference TRBV2 and TRBJ2-2): EPEVTQTPSHQVTQMGQEVILRCVPISNHLYFYWYRQILGQKVEFLVSFYNNEISEKSEIFDDQFSVERPDGSNFTLKIRSTKLEDSAMYFCASSDGTRSTGELFFGEGSRLTVL.